What follows is one TCR beta chain and its context. The target antigen is unknown. The data originate from a study of vaccination effects on CD4 cells after COVID-19. About the study: In the ViraFEST assay, antigen-specific CD4+ clonotypes were identified by expansion after peptide-pool stimulation. Researchers reported culturing 2.1 million or so PBMC in each well, adding around 10 IU/ml IL-2 and about 10 ug/ml peptides.

Assay: immunoSEQ multiplex PCR; the TCRdb copy retains only in-frame clones and omits some. Of tens of thousands of clones listed, about four fifths were seen once; the top ten hold more than 4%. Germline CDR1 and CDR2: MDHEN and SYDVKM. V lost 6 bases, J lost 5 bases, and 16 bases lay in between. The length of the CDR3 is 14 residues. Having been cultured for under twelve days, the cells underwent CD4+ T cell isolation. Each participant received a vaccine that was either BNT162b2 or mRNA-1273, given as two doses. This chain uses TRBV28 with TRBJ2-5; no clear D gene. Sequenced material: CD4+ T cells from PBMCs cultured without peptide, taken after COVID-19 vaccination. The receptor's source is a human donor who received a COVID-19 vaccine. CDR3 sequence: CASSLSKSTETQYF. DNA of the CDR3: TGTGCCAGCAGCCTCAGTAAATCCACGGAGACCCAGTACTTC.